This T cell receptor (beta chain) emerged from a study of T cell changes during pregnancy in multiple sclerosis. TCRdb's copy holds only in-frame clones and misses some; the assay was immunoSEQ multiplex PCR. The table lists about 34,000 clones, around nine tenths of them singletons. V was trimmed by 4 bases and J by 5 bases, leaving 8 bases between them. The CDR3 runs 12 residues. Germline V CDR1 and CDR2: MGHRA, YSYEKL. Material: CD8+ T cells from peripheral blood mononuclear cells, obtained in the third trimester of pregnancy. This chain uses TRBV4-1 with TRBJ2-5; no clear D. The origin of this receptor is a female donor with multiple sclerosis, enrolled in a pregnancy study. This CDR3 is CASSPPGETQYF. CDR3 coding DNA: TGCGCCAGCAGCCCCCCCGGTGAGACCCAGTACTTC.